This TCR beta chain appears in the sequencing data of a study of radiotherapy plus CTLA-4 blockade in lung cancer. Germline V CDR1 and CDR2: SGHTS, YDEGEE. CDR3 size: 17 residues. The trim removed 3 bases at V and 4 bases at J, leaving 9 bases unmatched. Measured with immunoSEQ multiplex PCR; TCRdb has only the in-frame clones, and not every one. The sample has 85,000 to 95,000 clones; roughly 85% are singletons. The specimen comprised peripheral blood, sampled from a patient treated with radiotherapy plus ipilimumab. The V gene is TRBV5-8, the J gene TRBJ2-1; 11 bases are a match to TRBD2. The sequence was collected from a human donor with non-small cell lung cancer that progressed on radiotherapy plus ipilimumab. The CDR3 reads CASSSVGTSGRYNEQFF. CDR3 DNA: TGTGCCAGCAGCTCAGTAGGAACTAGCGGGAGATACAATGAGCAGTTCTTC. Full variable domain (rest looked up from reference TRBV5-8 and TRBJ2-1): EAGVTQSPTHLIKTRGQQATLRCSPISGHTSVYWYQQALGLGLQFLLWYDEGEERNRGNFPPRFSGRQFPNYSSELNVNALELEDSALYLCASSSVGTSGRYNEQFFGPGTRLTVL.